Listed here are 14 T cell receptor beta chains from one sample, sequenced in a study of graft-versus-host responses after intestinal transplantation. Sequenced by immunoSEQ multiplex PCR; TCRdb stores in-frame clones only, minus some. The sample includes roughly 100,000 clones, under 95% of them seen just once. These receptors' antigens are unknown. The specimen was unstimulated CD8+ T cells sorted from spleen or lymph node cells, collected before intestinal transplant. Receptor source: a human donor who received an intestinal transplant.

The chain has TRBV7-9 and TRBJ2-7; D may be TRBD1 or TRBD2 (7 bases each). Trimming cost V 4 bases and J 3 bases, with 22 bases left between them. Germline values: CDR1 SEHNR, CDR2 FQNEAQ (reference sequence). This CDR3 is 17 amino acids long. The CDR3 DNA reads TGTGCCAGCAGCTCCATAGACGCGGGGGACAGCAACTACGAGCAGTACTTC. This codes for CASSSIDAGDSNYEQYF.

The chain carries TRBV5-1 and TRBJ2-3, with 14 bases fitting TRBD2. The CDR3 spans 18 residues. Germline V CDR1 and CDR2: SGHRS, YFSETQ. With 4 bases clipped from V and 6 bases from J, the junction kept 13 bases outside the gene matches. The CDR3 DNA reads as TGCGCCAGCAGCCTGCGACTAGCGGGGGGGCCGCCGGCGGATACGCAGTATTTT. Its protein is CASSLRLAGGPPADTQYF.

This sequence joins TRBV21-1 and TRBJ2-3. TRBV21-1 is deemed a pseudogene. This CDR3 spans 15 amino acids. Here the CDR3 DNA reads TGTGCCAGCAGCAAATACGGGCTCCACACAGATACGCAGTATTTT. Encoded protein: CASSKYGLHTDTQYF.

The CDR3 loop reads CASSSRTSGGTDTQYF. CDR3 nucleotide sequence: TGTGCCAGCAGTTCGCGGACTAGCGGGGGCACAGATACGCAGTATTTT. This rearrangement joins TRBV6-5 to TRBJ2-3; TRBD2 matches at 12 bases. Trimming at V came to 4 bases and at J to 1 base, leaving 3 bases not matched to a gene. Germline loops: CDR1 MNHEY, CDR2 SVGAGI. This CDR3 contains 16 residues.

Here the CDR3 DNA reads TGTGCCAGCAGCTTAGGCTACAGGGGAGATACGCAGTATTTT. Protein product: CASSLGYRGDTQYF. The genes are TRBV13 and TRBJ2-3; TRBD1 matches 7 bases. The V gene end was trimmed by 0 bases and the J gene end by 5 bases; junction bases not matched to a gene: 2. This CDR3 is 14 amino acids long. In germline, CDR1 is PRHDT, CDR2 FYEKMQ (reference sequence).

The chain has TRBV27 and TRBJ1-2; a weak D match, TRBD1 (6 bases). V was clipped by 7 bases and J by 0 bases, with 9 bases between them. Germline V gene sequence: CDR1 MNHEY, CDR2 SMNVEV (reference sequence). CDR3 size: 13 residues. The CDR3 reads CASKGGTNYGYTF. CDR3 bases: TGTGCCAGCAAAGGGGGTACTAACTATGGCTACACCTTC.

This clone was detected only once. The chain recombines TRBV5-4 with TRBJ2-1; weak D call: TRBD1 (5 bases). Deletions cut 0 bases from V and 5 bases from J, with 12 bases between. From germline, CDR1 is SGHNT and CDR2 YYREEE (reference sequence). The CDR3 length is 15 residues. CDR3 DNA: TGTGCCAGCAGCTTGGAGGGGCCCATGAACAATGAGCAGTTCTTC. Residues: CASSLEGPMNNEQFF. The full variable domain, its missing parts supplied by reference TRBV5-4 and TRBJ2-1, is ETGVTQSPTHLIKTRGQQVTLRCSSQSGHNTVSWYQQALGQGPQFIFQYYREEENGRGNFPPRFSGLQFPNYSSELNVNALELDDSALYLCASSLEGPMNNEQFFGPGTRLTVL.

The V gene is TRBV27, the J gene TRBJ1-2; no reliable D call. The germline V gene encodes CDR1 MNHEY and CDR2 SMNVEV (reference sequence). Deletions cut 2 bases from V and 1 base from J, with 5 bases between. CDR3 size: 13 residues. The CDR3 DNA follows: TGTGCCAGCAGTTTAGGGGTTAACTATGGCTACACCTTC. It codes for CASSLGVNYGYTF.

DNA for the CDR3: TGTGCCAGCACGGATTACAGGGGAGAAGCTTTCTTT. The encoded protein is CASTDYRGEAFF. This chain connects TRBV27 to TRBJ1-1, with 7 bases fitting TRBD1. The CDR3 contains 12 residues. The ends lost 7 bases at V and 8 bases at J; junction bases unmatched: 7. The V gene's germline CDR1 is MNHEY and CDR2 SMNVEV (reference sequence).

V and J are TRBV27 and TRBJ1-5; D remains ambiguous. The CDR3 covers 13 residues. V was clipped by 5 bases and J by 5 bases, with 10 bases between them. Germline V lookup: CDR1 MNHEY, CDR2 SMNVEV (reference sequence). In nucleotides, the CDR3 is TGTGCCAGCAGTCCTAGGGAGTATCAGCCCCAGCATTTT. Translated: CASSPREYQPQHF.

The V gene is TRBV27, the J gene TRBJ2-7; the D gene could be TRBD1 or TRBD2 (5 bases each). Trimming cost V 8 bases and J 5 bases, with 19 bases left between them. This CDR3 has 14 amino acids. The V gene's germline CDR1 is MNHEY and CDR2 SMNVEV (reference sequence). The CDR3 reads CASPGAREPDEQYF. CDR3 DNA sequence: TGTGCCAGCCCCGGGGCCAGGGAACCCGACGAGCAGTACTTC.

V and J are TRBV12-5 and TRBJ2-2; no clear D. Trimming removed 7 bases from V and 2 bases from J, with 8 bases in between. The CDR3 is made up of 13 amino acids. CDR1 is LGHNT, CDR2 FRNRAP, per germline. The CDR3 region is CASVVGNTGELFF. The CDR3, as DNA: TGTGCTAGTGTGGTTGGTAACACCGGGGAGCTGTTTTTT.

This chain connects TRBV27 to TRBJ2-3; TRBD2 agrees at 9 bases. Germline-derived CDR1 and CDR2 are MNHEY and SMNVEV (reference sequence). This CDR3 is built from 15 residues. V shed 3 bases, J shed 2 bases, and the junction held 3 bases outside the gene matches. The CDR3 is CASSFLAGLTDTQYF. For the CDR3, the DNA is TGTGCCAGCAGTTTCCTAGCGGGACTCACAGATACGCAGTATTTT.

The chain joins TRBV9 to TRBJ2-2; the D is unclear. V lost 0 bases, J lost 6 bases, and 9 bases lay in between. Per germline, CDR1 SGDLS and CDR2 YYNGEE. The CDR3 extends over 14 amino acids. In DNA, the CDR3 is TGTGCCAGCAGCGTAGGTGGCCTGTCCGGGGAGCTGTTTTTT. It specifies CASSVGGLSGELFF.